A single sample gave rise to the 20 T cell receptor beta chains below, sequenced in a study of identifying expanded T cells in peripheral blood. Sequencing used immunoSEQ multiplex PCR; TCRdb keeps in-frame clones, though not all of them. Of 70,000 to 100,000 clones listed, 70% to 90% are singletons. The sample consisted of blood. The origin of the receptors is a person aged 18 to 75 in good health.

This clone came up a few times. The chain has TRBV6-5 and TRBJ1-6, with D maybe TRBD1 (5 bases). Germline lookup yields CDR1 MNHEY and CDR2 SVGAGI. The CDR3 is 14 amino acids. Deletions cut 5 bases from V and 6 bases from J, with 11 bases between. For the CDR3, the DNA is TGTGCCAGCAGTGCAGGGTTCCGTAATTCACCCCTCCACTTT. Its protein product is CASSAGFRNSPLHF.

CDR3 sequence: CASSVRDGPYEQYF. The CDR3 DNA reads as TGTGCCAGCAGCGTCCGGGACGGTCCCTACGAGCAGTACTTC. V and J are TRBV7-9 and TRBJ2-7, with D perhaps assigned TRBD1 or TRBD2 (5 bases each). V lost 5 bases to trimming and J lost 2 bases, with 13 bases between them. Germline CDR1 reads SEHNR; CDR2 reads FQNEAQ (reference sequence). The CDR3 sequence is 14 residues long.

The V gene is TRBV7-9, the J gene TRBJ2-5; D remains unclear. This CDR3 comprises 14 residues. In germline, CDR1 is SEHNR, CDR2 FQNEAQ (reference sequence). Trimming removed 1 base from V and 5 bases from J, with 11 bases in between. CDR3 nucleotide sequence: TGTGCCAGCAGCTTAGGTCTTCTGGCGGAGACCCAGTACTTC. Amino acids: CASSLGLLAETQYF.

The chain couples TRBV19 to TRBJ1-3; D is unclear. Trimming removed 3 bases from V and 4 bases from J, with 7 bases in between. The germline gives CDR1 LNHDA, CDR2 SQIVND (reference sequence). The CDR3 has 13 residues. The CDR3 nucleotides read TGTGCCAGTAGTATTACCGCCGGAAACACCATATATTTT. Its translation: CASSITAGNTIYF.

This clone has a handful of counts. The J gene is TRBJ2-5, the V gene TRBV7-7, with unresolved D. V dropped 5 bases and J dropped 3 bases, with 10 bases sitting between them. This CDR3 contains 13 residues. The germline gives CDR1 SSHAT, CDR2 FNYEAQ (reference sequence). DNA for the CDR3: TGTGCCAGCAGCCGGTACAGAAAAGAGACCCAGTACTTC. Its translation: CASSRYRKETQYF.

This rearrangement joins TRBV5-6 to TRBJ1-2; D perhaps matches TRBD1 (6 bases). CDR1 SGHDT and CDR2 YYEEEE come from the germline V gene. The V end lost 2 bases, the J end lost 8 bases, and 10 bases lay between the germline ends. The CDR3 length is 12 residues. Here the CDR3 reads CASSFEGGGYTF. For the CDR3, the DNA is TGTGCCAGCAGCTTTGAAGGGGGAGGCTACACCTTC.

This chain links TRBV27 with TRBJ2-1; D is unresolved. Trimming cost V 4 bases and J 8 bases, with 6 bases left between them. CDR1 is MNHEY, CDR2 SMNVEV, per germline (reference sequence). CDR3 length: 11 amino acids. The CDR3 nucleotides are TGTGCCAGCAGTTCGGTTGATGAGCAGTTCTTC. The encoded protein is CASSSVDEQFF.

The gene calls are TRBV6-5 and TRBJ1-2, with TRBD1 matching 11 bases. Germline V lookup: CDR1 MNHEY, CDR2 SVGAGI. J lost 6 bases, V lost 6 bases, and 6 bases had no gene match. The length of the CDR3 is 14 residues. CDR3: CASRQSGQGDGYTF. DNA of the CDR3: TGTGCCAGCAGGCAGTCGGGACAGGGGGATGGCTACACCTTC.

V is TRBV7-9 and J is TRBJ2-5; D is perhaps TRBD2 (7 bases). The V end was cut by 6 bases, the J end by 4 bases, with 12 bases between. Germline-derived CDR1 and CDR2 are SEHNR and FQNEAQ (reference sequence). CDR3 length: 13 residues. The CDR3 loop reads CASRGRGAETQYF. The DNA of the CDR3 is TGTGCCAGCAGGGGACGGGGGGCAGAGACCCAGTACTTC.

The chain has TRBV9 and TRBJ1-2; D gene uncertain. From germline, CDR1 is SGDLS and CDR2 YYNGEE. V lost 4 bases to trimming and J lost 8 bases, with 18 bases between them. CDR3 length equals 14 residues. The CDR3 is CASSSAQPYQGYTF. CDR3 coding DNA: TGTGCCAGCAGCTCCGCACAACCCTATCAGGGCTACACCTTC.

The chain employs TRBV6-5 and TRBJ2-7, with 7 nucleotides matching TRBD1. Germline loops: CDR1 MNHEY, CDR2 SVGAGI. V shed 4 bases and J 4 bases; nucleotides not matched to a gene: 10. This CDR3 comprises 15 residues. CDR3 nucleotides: TGTGCCAGCAGTTTCCGACAGGGTGGTCGGTACGAGCAGTACTTC. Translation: CASSFRQGGRYEQYF.

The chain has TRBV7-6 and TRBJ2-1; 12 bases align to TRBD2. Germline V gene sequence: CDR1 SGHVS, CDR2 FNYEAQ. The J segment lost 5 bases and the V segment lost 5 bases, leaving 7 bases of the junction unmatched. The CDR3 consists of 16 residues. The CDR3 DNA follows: TGTGCCAGCAGCCACACTGGACTAGCGGGGCACAATGAGCAGTTCTTC. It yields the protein CASSHTGLAGHNEQFF.

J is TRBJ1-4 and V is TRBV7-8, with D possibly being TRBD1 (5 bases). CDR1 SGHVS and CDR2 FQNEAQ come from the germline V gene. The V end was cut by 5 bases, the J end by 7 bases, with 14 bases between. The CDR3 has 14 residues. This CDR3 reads CASSQGGDGEKLFF. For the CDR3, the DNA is TGTGCCAGCAGCCAAGGTGGGGACGGTGAAAAACTGTTTTTT.

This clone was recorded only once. This CDR3 reads CAWSVGTGNRYTF. The CDR3 bases are TGTGCCTGGAGTGTAGGGACAGGGAACCGCTACACCTTC. The gene calls are TRBV30 and TRBJ1-2; 9 bases match TRBD1. The V gene's germline CDR1 is GTSNPN and CDR2 SVGIG (reference sequence). CDR3 size: 13 residues. Trimming at V came to 0 bases and at J to 9 bases, leaving 5 bases not matched to a gene.

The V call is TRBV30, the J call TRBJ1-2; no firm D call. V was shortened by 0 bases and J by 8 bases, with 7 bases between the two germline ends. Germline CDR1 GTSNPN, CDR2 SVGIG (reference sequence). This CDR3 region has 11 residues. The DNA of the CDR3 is TGTGCCTGGAGTGTATTGGGCGGCTACACCTTC. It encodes CAWSVLGGYTF.

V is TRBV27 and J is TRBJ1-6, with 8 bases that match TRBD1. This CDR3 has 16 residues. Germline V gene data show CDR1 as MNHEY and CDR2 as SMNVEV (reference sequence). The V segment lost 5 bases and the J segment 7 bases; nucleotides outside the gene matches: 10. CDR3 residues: CASSNPRTGWNSPLHF. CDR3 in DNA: TGTGCCAGCAGTAACCCCCGGACAGGGTGGAATTCACCCCTCCACTTT.

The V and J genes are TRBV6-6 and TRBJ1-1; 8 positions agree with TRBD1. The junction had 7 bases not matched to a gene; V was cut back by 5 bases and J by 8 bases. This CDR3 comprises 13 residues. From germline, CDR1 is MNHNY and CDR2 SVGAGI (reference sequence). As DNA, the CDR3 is TGTGCCAGCAGTAAGACCTACAGGGGGGAAGCTTTCTTT. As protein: CASSKTYRGEAFF.

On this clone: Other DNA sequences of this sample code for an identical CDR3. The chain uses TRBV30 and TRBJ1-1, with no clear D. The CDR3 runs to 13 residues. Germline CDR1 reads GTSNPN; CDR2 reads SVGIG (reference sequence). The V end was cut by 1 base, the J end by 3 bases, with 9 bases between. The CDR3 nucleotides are TGTGCCTGGAGTGAGGGTTCACACACTGAAGCTTTCTTT. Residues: CAWSEGSHTEAFF.

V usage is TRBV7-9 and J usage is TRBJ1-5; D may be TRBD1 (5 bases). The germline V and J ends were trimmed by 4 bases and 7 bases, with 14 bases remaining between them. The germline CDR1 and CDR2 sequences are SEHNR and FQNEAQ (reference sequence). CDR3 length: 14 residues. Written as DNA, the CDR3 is TGTGCCAGCAGCTCTGGGGCGGGTAACCAGCCCCAGCATTTT. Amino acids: CASSSGAGNQPQHF. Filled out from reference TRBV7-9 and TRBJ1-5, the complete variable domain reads DTGVSQNPRHKITKRGQNVTFRCDPISEHNRLYWYRQTLGQGPEFLTYFQNEAQLEKSRLLSDRFSAERPKGSFSTLEIQRTEQGDSAMYLCASSSGAGNQPQHFGDGTRLSIL.

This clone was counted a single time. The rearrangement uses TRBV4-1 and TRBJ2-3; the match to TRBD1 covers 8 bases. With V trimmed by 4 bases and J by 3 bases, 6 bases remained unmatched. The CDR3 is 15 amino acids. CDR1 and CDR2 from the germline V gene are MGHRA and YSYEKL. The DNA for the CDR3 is TGCGCCAGCAGCCGAGACAGGGGTTCGACAGATACGCAGTATTTT. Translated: CASSRDRGSTDTQYF.